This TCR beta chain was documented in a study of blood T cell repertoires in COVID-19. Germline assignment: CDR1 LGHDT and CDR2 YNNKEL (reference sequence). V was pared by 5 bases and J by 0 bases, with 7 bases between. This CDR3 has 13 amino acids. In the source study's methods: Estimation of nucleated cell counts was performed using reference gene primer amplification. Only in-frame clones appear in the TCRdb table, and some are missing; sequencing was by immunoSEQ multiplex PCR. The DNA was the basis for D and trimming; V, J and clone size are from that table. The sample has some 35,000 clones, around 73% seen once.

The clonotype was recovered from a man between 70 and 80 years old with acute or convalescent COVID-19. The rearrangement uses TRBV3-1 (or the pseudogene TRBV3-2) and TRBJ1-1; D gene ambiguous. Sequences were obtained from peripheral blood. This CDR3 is CASSGQMNTEAFF. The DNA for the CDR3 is TGTGCCAGCAGCGGGCAGATGAACACTGAAGCTTTCTTT.